This TCR beta chain was recovered during a study of CD8+ T cells in alopecia areata. The overall study: Severity in treated patients was scored by percentage of scalp area affected.

Notes on the study in general: More clonal than normal scalp was lesional scalp, particularly alopecia totalis/universalis. Both scalp clonality and the expanded CD8+ clones among the top 100 showed a significant decrease with tofacitinib.

RNA was extracted and reverse transcribed into cDNA as the sequencing template. Measured with immunoSEQ multiplex PCR; TCRdb has only the in-frame clones, and not every one. The table includes about 190,000 clones, 55% to 70% detected once. Treatment here: oral pan-JAK inhibitor, 5-10 mg twice daily. Both peripheral blood and punch biopsies of lesional scalp skin were obtained from patients who had alopecia areata. This clone has at least ten counts. Its target is not known. The sequence derives from a human donor with alopecia areata. This material consisted of CD4+ T cells sorted from blood, taken at week 4, from a patient treated with tofacitinib.

CDR3 sequence (DNA): TGTGCCACCGCGACAGGGCTCATGAACACTGAAGCTTTCTTT. It yields the protein CATATGLMNTEAFF. V gene TRBV6-6 combines with J gene TRBJ1-1; 7 bases fit TRBD1. Germline V gene lookup returns CDR1 MNHNY and CDR2 SVGAGI (reference sequence). The CDR3 length is 14 residues. V shed 10 bases and J 0 bases; nucleotides not matched to a gene: 8.